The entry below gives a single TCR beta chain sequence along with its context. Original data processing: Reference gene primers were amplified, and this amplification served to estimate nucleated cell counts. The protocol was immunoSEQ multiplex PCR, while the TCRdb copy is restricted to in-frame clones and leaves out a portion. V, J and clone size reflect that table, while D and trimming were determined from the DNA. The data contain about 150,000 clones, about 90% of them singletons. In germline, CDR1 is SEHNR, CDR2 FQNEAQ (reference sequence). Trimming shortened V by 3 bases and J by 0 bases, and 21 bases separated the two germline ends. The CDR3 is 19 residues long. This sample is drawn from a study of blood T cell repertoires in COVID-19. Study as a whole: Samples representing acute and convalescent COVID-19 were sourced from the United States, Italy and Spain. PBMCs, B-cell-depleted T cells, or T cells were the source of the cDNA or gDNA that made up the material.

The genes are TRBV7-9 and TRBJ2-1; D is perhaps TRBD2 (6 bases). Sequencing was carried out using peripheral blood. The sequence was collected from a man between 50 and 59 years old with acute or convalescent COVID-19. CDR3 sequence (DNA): TGTGCCAGCAGCTTTCCCTCGGGGCAAGCGGGTAGCTCCTACAATGAGCAGTTCTTC. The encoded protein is CASSFPSGQAGSSYNEQFF.